In this sample, the clone carrying this T cell receptor beta chain turned up a few times. Its specificity is not known. The isolated RNA, all of it, was reverse transcribed, so expressed TCRB transcripts were what got sequenced. Here immunoSEQ multiplex PCR was the method, and the copy in TCRdb shows in-frame clones only, minus some. The sample lists around 330,000 clones; roughly 9.6% were seen once. The sample is drawn from a study of beta chain features in type 1 diabetes. Broader study findings: The study left unresolved whether HLA type influences TCRB rearrangement. Reads derived from cDNA could over-represent cells showing high TCR expression.

V was clipped by 6 bases and J by 7 bases; unmatched bases: 8. The CDR3 loop spans 16 amino acids. CDR1 is MDHEN, CDR2 SYDVKM, per germline. Sequenced: naive CD4+ T cells from blood. The rearrangement joins TRBV28 to TRBJ2-2, with 13 bases aligning to TRBD2. The sequence was collected from a woman aged 30 to 39 in good health. CDR3: CASSPLAGGQHGELFF. CDR3 nucleotide sequence: TGTGCCAGCAGCCCACTAGCGGGAGGGCAGCACGGGGAGCTGTTTTTT.